Below are 30 T cell receptor beta chains sequenced from a single sample in a study of prognosis after radiotherapy for stage I lung cancer. With two-round multiplex PCR, TCR beta CDR3 sequences were amplified from genomic DNA. First-round PCR employed TRBV- and TRBJ-specific primers for each gene. TCRdb analysed the multiplex PCR reads with MiXCR anew, one entry per CDR3 protein. The sample lists almost 40,000 distinct CDR3 sequences, around a quarter occurring once. The sequenced sample was PBMCs, obtained before or after stereotactic body radiation therapy (not recorded which). The receptors originated from a donor over 45 with non-small cell lung cancer.

The V and J genes are TRBV10-3 and TRBJ1-4; D ambiguous. V gave up 4 bases and J gave up 6 bases, with 12 bases separating them. CDR3 length: 14 amino acids. Looked up from germline, CDR1 is ENHRY and CDR2 is SYGVKD. The chain's CDR3 is CAISARLEDEKLFF. The DNA of the CDR3 is TGTGCCATCAGTGCGCGTTTAGAGGATGAAAAACTGTTTTTT.

This clonotype was picked up many times. The gene calls are TRBV24-1 and TRBJ2-2; D is uncertain. V was trimmed by 0 bases and J by 2 bases, leaving 15 bases between them. Germline V gene lookup returns CDR1 KGHDR and CDR2 SFDVKD. The CDR3 has 18 residues. The CDR3 DNA sequence: TGTGCCACCAGTGATTTGGGAGTCAGTTCTATAAACACCGGGGAGCTGTTTTTT. It is translated as CATSDLGVSSINTGELFF.

This clonotype appeared many times. The CDR3 protein is CASSLAQGAGEKLFF. CDR3 in DNA: TGTGCCAGTAGTCTCGCCCAGGGGGCCGGTGAAAAACTGTTTTTT. This chain joins TRBV19 and TRBJ1-4; 8 bases line up with TRBD1. Germline V CDR1 and CDR2: LNHDA, SQIVND (reference sequence). After removal of 5 bases from V and 7 bases from J, the junction contained 9 bases not matched to a gene. The CDR3 runs 15 residues.

Concerning this clonotype: A much larger clone differs by one base, so this may be a read error. The CDR3 DNA sequence: TGTGACAGCAGCATGATAGCGGGAGGTTCCAACGAGCAGTACTTC. Translated, it gives CDSSMIAGGSNEQYF. The chain couples TRBV5-6 to TRBJ2-7; 10 bases agree with TRBD2. The CDR3 loop spans 15 amino acids. Germline CDR1 and CDR2: SGHDT and YYEEEE. Complete variable domain (other parts from reference TRBV5-6 and TRBJ2-7): DAGVTQSPTHLIKTRGQQVTLRCSPKSGHDTVSWYQQALGQGPQFIFQYYEEEERQRGNFPDRFSGHQFPNYSSELNVNALLLGDSALYLCDSSMIAGGSNEQYFGPGTRLTVT.

In this sample, this clonotype turned up many times. V is TRBV20-1 and J is TRBJ2-1; TRBD2 agrees at 10 bases. CDR1 DFQATT and CDR2 SNEGSKA come from the germline V gene (reference sequence). The J segment lost 0 bases and the V segment lost 3 bases, leaving 5 bases of the junction unmatched. The CDR3 is made up of 16 amino acids. The CDR3 reads CSARPSGGSSYNEQFF. The CDR3 coding sequence is TGCAGTGCTAGGCCTAGCGGGGGCTCCTCCTACAATGAGCAGTTCTTC.

The chain couples TRBV10-3 to TRBJ1-5, with D unresolved. Trimming removed 3 bases at V and 5 bases at J, with 14 bases between. The germline V gene has CDR1 ENHRY and CDR2 SYGVKD. This CDR3 has 15 amino acids. The CDR3 protein is CAISEPPPAHQPQHF. The CDR3 DNA reads as TGTGCCATCAGTGAACCCCCGCCAGCTCATCAGCCCCAGCATTTT.

This chain connects TRBV9 to TRBJ2-1; the match to TRBD2 covers 8 bases. The CDR3 contains 15 residues. The J segment lost 6 bases and the V segment lost 0 bases, leaving 5 bases of the junction unmatched. Germline assignment: CDR1 SGDLS and CDR2 YYNGEE. CDR3 DNA: TGTGCCAGCAGCGTAGTCGGGGGGGTCCTCAATGAGCAGTTCTTC. As protein: CASSVVGGVLNEQFF.

This clonotype occurred many times. This sequence joins TRBV5-1 and TRBJ1-2; no reliable D call. This CDR3 spans 14 amino acids. V was shortened by 4 bases and J by 3 bases, with 13 bases between the two germline ends. Looked up from germline, CDR1 is SGHRS and CDR2 is YFSETQ. The CDR3 here is CASSPGTYDYGYTF. The DNA for the CDR3 is TGCGCCAGCAGCCCCGGTACTTACGACTATGGCTACACCTTC.

This clonotype was counted at least ten times. The rearrangement joins TRBV2 to TRBJ1-1, with D perhaps matching TRBD1 (6 bases). The CDR3 spans 14 residues. Germline CDR1 SNHLY, CDR2 FYNNEI. Deletions cut 3 bases from V and 6 bases from J, with 14 bases between. CDR3 nucleotide sequence: TGTGCCAGCAGTGACGGGCAGGGGAAAGCTGAAGCTTTCTTT. It translates to CASSDGQGKAEAFF.

This clonotype was detected many times. The V call is TRBV20-1, the J call TRBJ2-3, with TRBD2 identical over 8 bases. Looked up from germline, CDR1 is DFQATT and CDR2 is SNEGSKA (reference sequence). The CDR3 has 13 amino acids. After removal of 4 bases from V and 2 bases from J, the junction contained 2 bases not matched to a gene. The CDR3 coding sequence is TGCAGTGCTAAAGCGGGAGTCACAGATACGCAGTATTTT. Its protein is CSAKAGVTDTQYF.

This clonotype showed up many times. V usage is TRBV15 and J usage is TRBJ2-1, with 7 bases that match TRBD2. This CDR3 has 13 amino acids. CDR1 is LNHNV, CDR2 YYDKDF, per germline (reference sequence). The V segment lost 5 bases and the J segment 8 bases; nucleotides outside the gene matches: 6. CDR3 amino acids: CATSRGTTYEQFF. CDR3 nucleotide sequence: TGTGCCACCAGCCGCGGGACTACGTATGAGCAGTTCTTC. Full variable domain (outside the CDR3, taken from reference TRBV15 and TRBJ2-1): DAMVIQNPRYQVTQFGKPVTLSCSQTLNHNVMYWYQQKSSQAPKLLFHYYDKDFNNEADTPDNFQSRRPNTSFCFLDIRSPGLGDTAMYLCATSRGTTYEQFFGPGTRLTVL.

Comment on this clonotype: This could be a read error, since a much larger clone is one nucleotide away. The chain employs TRBV5-4 and TRBJ2-5, with TRBD1 matching 7 bases. This CDR3 is built from 15 residues. V dropped 1 base and J dropped 4; count of bases not matched to a gene: 7. Germline CDR1 SGHNT, CDR2 YYREEE (reference sequence). The CDR3 DNA reads as TGTGCCAGCAGCTTGCCGGGGACAGCACGAGAGACCCAGTACTTC. Encoded protein: CASSLPGTARETQYF.

This clonotype was recorded many times. This rearrangement joins TRBV29-1 to TRBJ2-7; the match to TRBD2 covers 8 bases. This CDR3 is 12 amino acids long. The germline gives CDR1 SQVTM, CDR2 ANQGSEA. V was clipped by 6 bases and J by 0 bases; unmatched bases: 1. The CDR3 is CSVAGASYEQYF. The CDR3 DNA reads TGCAGCGTAGCGGGAGCCTCCTACGAGCAGTACTTC.

This clonotype was recorded only once. A single base separates this from a much larger clone, so it may be a read error. The chain joins TRBV10-3 to TRBJ1-1; possible D gene TRBD1, 6 bases. This CDR3 spans 13 amino acids. V was pared by 7 bases and J by 4 bases, with 13 bases between. Germline V gene sequence: CDR1 ENHRY, CDR2 SYGVKD. The CDR3 here is CAIIQGKGTEAFF. The CDR3 DNA reads as TGTGCCATCATCCAGGGGAAGGGCACTGAAGCTTTCTTT.

A remark on this clonotype: This is likely an artifact of a read error, given a far larger clone one base away. CDR3 in DNA: TGTGCCAGCGGTGAAGCTAACGGGGCCCAAGAGACCCAGTACTTC. Translating gives CASGEANGAQETQYF. V gene TRBV6-2 or TRBV6-3 combines with J gene TRBJ2-5; D tentatively fits TRBD1 or TRBD2 (5 bases each). This CDR3 has 15 residues. V was shortened by 8 bases and J by 1 base, with 17 bases between the two germline ends. Per germline, CDR1 MNHEY and CDR2 SVGEGT.

There are many counts of this clonotype. The chain combines TRBV20-1 with TRBJ2-5, with D perhaps TRBD2 (6 bases). Germline-derived CDR1 and CDR2 are DFQATT and SNEGSKA (reference sequence). The length of the CDR3 is 13 residues. Trimming took 2 bases from V and 4 from J, leaving 11 bases between them. CDR3 loop: CSARRLGAETQYF. In nucleotides, the CDR3 is TGCAGTGCTAGAAGACTAGGCGCAGAGACCCAGTACTTC.

This rearrangement joins TRBV12-3 or TRBV12-4 to TRBJ2-7, with a weak D call TRBD1 (6 bases). The CDR3 runs 14 residues. V was trimmed by 6 bases and J by 5 bases, leaving 17 bases between them. This CDR3 reads CASRMTGILNEQYF. In DNA form, the CDR3 reads TGTGCCAGCAGGATGACAGGAATTCTCAACGAGCAGTACTTC.

This clonotype has only a few counts. This rearrangement joins TRBV20-1 to TRBJ2-7; 13 bases map to TRBD2. Germline V gene lookup returns CDR1 DFQATT and CDR2 SNEGSKA (reference sequence). The CDR3 spans 17 residues. The ends lost 6 bases at V and 2 bases at J; junction bases unmatched: 13. The CDR3 DNA sequence: TGCAGTGCCCAAAAACCTGGGACTAGCGGGGCGACCTACGAGCAGTACTTC. It translates to CSAQKPGTSGATYEQYF.

This clonotype occurred many times. CDR3 in DNA: TGCAGCGTTGGGCAGGGGGTAAATTCACCCCTCCACTTT. Protein product: CSVGQGVNSPLHF. This chain joins TRBV29-1 and TRBJ1-6; 7 bases are shared with TRBD1. The CDR3 runs 13 residues. The V segment lost 4 bases and the J segment 7 bases; nucleotides outside the gene matches: 4. Germline V gene sequence: CDR1 SQVTM, CDR2 ANQGSEA.

As for this clonotype: No conserved phenylalanine or tryptophan is present at the end of the CDR3, so a read error is the likely explanation. This chain uses TRBV12-3 or TRBV12-4 with TRBJ2-7; 12 nucleotides match TRBD2. The J segment lost 7 bases and the V segment lost 6 bases, leaving 7 bases of the junction unmatched. The CDR3 is 14 amino acids. CDR3 protein: CASRFGTSGSEQYS. The CDR3 DNA is TGTGCCAGCAGATTCGGGACTAGCGGGTCAGAGCAGTACTCC.

This clonotype appeared many times. The gene calls are TRBV9 and TRBJ2-7; 8 nucleotides match TRBD2. This CDR3 spans 15 amino acids. V shed 3 bases, J shed 3 bases, and the junction held 8 bases outside the gene matches. The germline CDR1 and CDR2 sequences are SGDLS and YYNGEE. DNA for the CDR3: TGTGCCAGCAGCGCCGGAGGGGCGGGAGGCTACGAGCAGTACTTC. It is translated as CASSAGGAGGYEQYF.

This clonotype came up many times. The genes are TRBV4-1 and TRBJ2-6; D may be TRBD1 (6 bases). The CDR3 extends over 16 amino acids. CDR1 is MGHRA, CDR2 YSYEKL, per germline. Trimming removed 1 base from V and 2 bases from J, with 9 bases in between. The CDR3 reads CASSQVRTAGANVLTF. Here the CDR3 DNA reads TGCGCCAGCAGCCAAGTAAGGACAGCTGGGGCCAACGTCCTGACTTTC.

The chain combines TRBV5-4 with TRBJ2-1; 12 bases match TRBD2. Germline values: CDR1 SGHNT, CDR2 YYREEE (reference sequence). The J segment lost 7 bases and the V segment lost 7 bases, leaving 9 bases of the junction unmatched. The CDR3 runs 15 residues. This CDR3 is CASGETSGSNNEQFF. The CDR3 DNA reads as TGTGCCAGCGGAGAGACTAGCGGGAGTAATAATGAGCAGTTCTTC. The full variable domain, with the rest looked up from reference TRBV5-4 and TRBJ2-1, is ETGVTQSPTHLIKTRGQQVTLRCSSQSGHNTVSWYQQALGQGPQFIFQYYREEENGRGNFPPRFSGLQFPNYSSELNVNALELDDSALYLCASGETSGSNNEQFFGPGTRLTVL.

This clonotype has a count of ten or more. The V call is TRBV2, the J call TRBJ2-5; D might be TRBD1 (6 bases). CDR3 length: 14 amino acids. V was pared by 3 bases and J by 8 bases, with 16 bases between. In germline, CDR1 is SNHLY, CDR2 FYNNEI. The CDR3 spells CASSESSSGDTQYF. The CDR3 DNA reads TGTGCCAGCAGTGAGTCCTCGTCAGGGGATACCCAGTACTTC.

Details on this clonotype: A single base separates this from a much larger clone, so it may be a read error. The chain has TRBV18 and TRBJ1-3, with 10 positions matching TRBD1. Trimming at V came to 3 bases and at J to 6 bases, leaving 8 bases not matched to a gene. The CDR3 has 16 residues. Germline CDR1 reads KGHSH; CDR2 reads LQKENI. The CDR3 loop is CASSPRKTGGVNTIYF. The CDR3 bases are TGTGCCAGCTCACCGCGGAAGACAGGGGGCGTAAACACCATATATTTT.

This clonotype has at least ten counts. The chain joins TRBV19 to TRBJ1-3; possible D gene TRBD1, 5 bases. V lost 7 bases and J 4 bases, leaving 11 bases between the germline ends. Germline V lookup: CDR1 LNHDA, CDR2 SQIVND (reference sequence). The CDR3 extends over 13 amino acids. The CDR3 DNA sequence: TGTGCCAGTATCACAGGACGGGGAAACACCATATATTTT. Its protein is CASITGRGNTIYF.

Comments on this clonotype: One base away lies a much larger clone, so this may be a sequencing read error. The V gene is TRBV20-1, the J gene TRBJ1-2, with a possible D match to TRBD1 (5 bases). Germline V gene sequence: CDR1 DFQATT, CDR2 SNEGSKA (reference sequence). The CDR3 has 14 residues. The CDR3 DNA reads TGCAGTGTGGGGGATCCCCGAGGTCACTATGTCTACACCTTC. It codes for CSVGDPRGHYVYTF.

In its sample, this clonotype was seen a few times. Since a far larger clone is one base different, this is likely a read error. This chain links TRBV6-2 or TRBV6-3 with TRBJ2-7; 11 bases agree with TRBD2. From germline, CDR1 is MNHEY and CDR2 SVGEGT. After removal of 5 bases from V and 6 bases from J, the junction contained 3 bases not matched to a gene. This CDR3 is built from 13 residues. The DNA of the CDR3 is TGTGCCAGCAGTACTAGCGGGAGCATCGAGCAGTACTTC. Translation gives CASSTSGSIEQYF.

This clonotype was seen repeatedly, ten times or more. The chain uses TRBV19 and TRBJ2-7; D is perhaps TRBD1 (7 bases). With 5 bases removed from V and 3 bases from J, the gap between germline ends came to 17 bases. Germline CDR1 LNHDA, CDR2 SQIVND (reference sequence). The CDR3 covers 15 residues. The CDR3 DNA is TGTGCCAGTAGTGGGGGGACAGTAAACTTCTACGAGCAGTACTTC. This codes for CASSGGTVNFYEQYF.

This clonotype was detected many times. V is TRBV19 and J is TRBJ2-6, with 7 nucleotides matching TRBD1. The CDR3 covers 15 residues. Trimming cost V 4 bases and J 7 bases; bases outside gene matches: 7. Germline CDR1 reads LNHDA; CDR2 reads SQIVND (reference sequence). The CDR3 here is CASSKDRLGANVLTF. The CDR3 coding sequence is TGTGCCAGTAGTAAGGACAGGTTAGGAGCCAACGTCCTGACTTTC.